This is a list of T cell receptor beta chains from one sample in a study of blood T cell repertoires in COVID-19. Sequencing used immunoSEQ multiplex PCR; TCRdb keeps in-frame clones, though not all of them. The table records tens of thousands of clones, over 75% of them present only once. Sequencing was performed on peripheral blood. These receptors came from a human donor in a cohort sampled during active COVID-19. CDR3s include the opening cysteine and the closing phenylalanine or tryptophan. Each record gives: clone size, D gene, J gene, V gene, CDR3 protein, CDR3 DNA. The D gene is left open where the match is weak. Where a row states a size, it is once, few, many or the class of an expanded clone; other rows omit it.

.	TRBD1	TRBJ1-2	TRBV10-3	CAIFRTGGVNGYTF	TGTGCCATTTTCAGGACAGGGGGAGTTAATGGCTACACCTTC
.	TRBD1	TRBJ1-4	TRBV6-2/TRBV6-3	CASSYGSRDRVGEKLFF	TGTGCCAGCAGTTACGGGTCCCGGGACAGGGTCGGGGAAAAACTGTTTTTT
.	.	TRBJ1-4	TRBV5-6	CASSPRQRGNEKLFF	TGTGCCAGCAGCCCTAGGCAAAGAGGCAATGAAAAACTGTTTTTT
.	.	TRBJ1-1	TRBV14	CASSQVSSQNTEAFF	TGTGCCAGCAGCCAAGTTTCAAGCCAGAACACTGAAGCTTTCTTT
.	TRBD1	TRBJ2-5	TRBV14	CASSQQGEETQYF	TGTGCCAGCAGCCAACAGGGGGAAGAGACCCAGTACTTC
.	TRBD2	TRBJ2-7	TRBV6-6	CASSPGLAGGPINEQYF	TGTGCCAGCAGTCCGGGACTAGCGGGGGGGCCGATAAACGAGCAGTACTTC
once	.	TRBJ1-1	TRBV18	CASSPPVGQGPGKAFF	TGTGCCAGCTCACCACCGGTGGGGCAGGGTCCCGGAAAAGCTTTCTTT
.	.	TRBJ2-7	TRBV12-3/TRBV12-4	CASSRSSYEQYF	TGTGCCAGCAGCCGGAGCTCCTACGAGCAGTACTTC
.	.	TRBJ2-7	TRBV5-1	CASSLAGLSYEQYF	TGCGCCAGCAGCTTGGCGGGATTGAGCTACGAGCAGTACTTC
.	TRBD1	TRBJ1-5	TRBV18	CASSLTGQGGNQPQHF	TGTGCCAGCTCGCTCACCGGACAGGGCGGCAATCAGCCCCAGCATTTT
.	TRBD1	TRBJ1-3	TRBV19	CASSNRDSLNTIYF	TGTGCCAGTAGCAACCGGGACAGTTTAAACACCATATATTTT
.	.	TRBJ1-2	TRBV9	CASSVGSKSSGYTF	TGTGCCAGCAGCGTAGGGAGTAAGAGCTCTGGCTACACCTTC
.	.	TRBJ1-2	TRBV9	CASGGDYGYTF	TGTGCCAGCGGTGGAGACTATGGCTACACCTTC
.	TRBD2	TRBJ2-1	TRBV18	CASSPALTSGGYNEQFF	TGTGCCAGCTCACCTGCCCTGACTAGCGGGGGCTACAATGAGCAGTTCTTC
.	TRBD2	TRBJ2-7	TRBV4-1	CASSQGLAGGPYEQYF	TGCGCCAGCAGCCAAGGTTTAGCGGGGGGGCCCTACGAGCAGTACTTC
few	.	TRBJ1-1	TRBV14	CASSQVPGGNTEAFF	TGTGCCAGCAGCCAAGTTCCCGGAGGGAACACTGAAGCTTTCTTT
.	.	TRBJ1-2	TRBV6-5	CASRSPGTEGYGYTF	TGTGCCAGCAGGTCACCCGGGACGGAGGGGTATGGCTACACCTTC
.	.	TRBJ1-1	TRBV12-3/TRBV12-4	CASTLTGKTEAFF	TGTGCCAGCACCCTCACAGGGAAAACTGAAGCTTTCTTT
.	.	TRBJ2-1	TRBV24-1	CATSDSTPISYNEQFF	TGTGCCACCAGTGACTCGACTCCAATCTCCTACAATGAGCAGTTCTTC
.	.	TRBJ1-1	TRBV19	CAIKPPGVNTEAFF	TGTGCCATTAAACCTCCCGGGGTGAACACTGAAGCTTTCTTT
.	.	TRBJ2-2	TRBV19	CATPPGGRVGELFF	TGTGCCACCCCCCCGGGGGGCCGGGTCGGGGAACTGTTTTTT
.	.	TRBJ2-7	TRBV7-2	CASSLTAVDSYEQYF	TGTGCCAGCAGCTTAACAGCGGTGGACTCCTACGAGCAGTACTTC
.	TRBD1	TRBJ2-2	TRBV7-7	CASSLGTGTRNTGELFF	TGTGCCAGCAGCTTAGGGACAGGGACCCGGAACACCGGGGAGCTGTTTTTT
.	.	TRBJ2-2	TRBV7-8	CASSSVDIRSTGELFF	TGTGCCAGCAGCTCGGTGGACATTCGTAGCACCGGGGAGCTGTTTTTT
.	TRBD2	TRBJ2-1	TRBV28	CASTSEGLAVNEQFF	TGTGCCAGCACCAGCGAGGGACTAGCGGTTAATGAGCAGTTCTTC
.	.	TRBJ2-7	TRBV11-1	CASSLHGVIGEQYF	TGTGCCAGCAGCTTACACGGGGTTATTGGGGAGCAGTACTTC
once	TRBD2	TRBJ2-1	TRBV11-2	CASSRLAGGINEQFF	TGTGCCAGCAGCAGATTAGCGGGGGGAATCAATGAGCAGTTCTTC